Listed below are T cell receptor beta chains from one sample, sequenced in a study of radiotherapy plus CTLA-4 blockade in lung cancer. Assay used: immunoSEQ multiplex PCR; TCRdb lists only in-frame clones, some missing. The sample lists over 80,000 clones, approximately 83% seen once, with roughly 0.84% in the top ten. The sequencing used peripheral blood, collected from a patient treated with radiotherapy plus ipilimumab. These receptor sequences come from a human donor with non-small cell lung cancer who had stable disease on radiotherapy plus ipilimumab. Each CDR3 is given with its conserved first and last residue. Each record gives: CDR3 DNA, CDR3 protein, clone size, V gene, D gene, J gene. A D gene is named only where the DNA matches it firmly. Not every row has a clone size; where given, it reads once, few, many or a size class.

TGTGCCAGCAGTTATGGCGGGAGGGCGTACAATGAGCAGTTCTTC CASSYGGRAYNEQFF - TRBV6-6 TRBD2 TRBJ2-1
TGTGCCAGCTCACTAGACAGTTTACAAGAGACCCAGTACTTC CASSLDSLQETQYF - TRBV18 - TRBJ2-5
TGCGCCAGCAGACCGGGACTAGCGGATTTTTACGAGCAGTACTTC CASRPGLADFYEQYF - TRBV5-1 TRBD2 TRBJ2-7
TGCGCCAGCAGCTTCCGCCAGAGGAGGGCGAGCAGAACTGAAGCTTTCTTT CASSFRQRRASRTEAFF - TRBV5-1 - TRBJ1-1
TGTGCCAGCAGTGTCCCAGGCGGGTACCAAGAGACCCAGTACTTC CASSVPGGYQETQYF - TRBV2 - TRBJ2-5
TGTGCCAGCAGCGTAGCAGAAGGGGGTAATGAAAAACTGTTTTTT CASSVAEGGNEKLFF - TRBV9 - TRBJ1-4
TGTGCCAGCAGCACTACAGGGGGCAACGCATTC CASSTTGGNAF few TRBV7-9 TRBD1 TRBJ2-7
TGTGCCAGCTCACCCCACCTTCCGGGACAGGGTAACACCGGGGAGCTGTTTTTT CASSPHLPGQGNTGELFF - TRBV18 TRBD1 TRBJ2-2
TGTGCCAGCAGCTTAGGGCTTCTGGGCCAAGAGACCCAGTACTTC CASSLGLLGQETQYF - TRBV7-6 - TRBJ2-5
TGTGCCAGCAGTGTGTTAGATACGCAGTATTTT CASSVLDTQYF - TRBV6-1 - TRBJ2-3
TGCGCCAGCAGTGGTCTAGCGGGAGTGGATACGCAGTATTTT CASSGLAGVDTQYF - TRBV10-2 TRBD2 TRBJ2-3
TGTGCCAGCAGCTTGTCAGGGGGTGGAGATACGCAGTATTTT CASSLSGGGDTQYF - TRBV5-4 TRBD1 TRBJ2-3
TGCGCCGACCCCAGGTACCGGGGGGTTTACGAGCAGTACTTC CADPRYRGVYEQYF - TRBV23-1 TRBD2 TRBJ2-7
TGTGCCAGCAGTGAATTGGGTCCAGAGCAGTTCTTC CASSELGPEQFF - TRBV2 - TRBJ2-1
TGTGCCTGGAGTGTAGTCGCGGCAGATACGCAGCATTTT CAWSVVAADTQHF - TRBV30 - TRBJ1-5
TGTGCCAGCAGGTTGTCGGGACAGGGGACCTTGAACACTGAAGCTTTCTTT CASRLSGQGTLNTEAFF - TRBV27 TRBD1 TRBJ1-1
TGTGCCAGCAGGCTCACAGGGAGCAATCAGCCCCAGCATTTT CASRLTGSNQPQHF once TRBV2 - TRBJ1-5
TGTGCCAGCAGCTTACTTGGACTAGCGGGAGATAGTACCGGGGAGCTGTTTTTT CASSLLGLAGDSTGELFF - TRBV7-6 TRBD2 TRBJ2-2
TGTGCCAGGAGGGGTGAGCAGTTCTTC CARRGEQFF - TRBV19 - TRBJ2-1
TGTGCCAGCAGCCGAGGGACTAGCGGGGGCCCCCGGAAGTACGAGCAGTACTTC CASSRGTSGGPRKYEQYF - TRBV4-2 TRBD2 TRBJ2-7
TGTGCCAGCAGTGAAAGAAGGGGGAGAGCTTTCTTT CASSERRGRAFF few TRBV6-1 - TRBJ1-1
TGTGCCAGCAGCTTAGATCAGGCGGAATTCTATGGCTACACCTTC CASSLDQAEFYGYTF - TRBV11-2 - TRBJ1-2
TGTGCCAGCAACAAAAGGGACGGGCACACTGAAGCTTTCTTT CASNKRDGHTEAFF once TRBV6-1 - TRBJ1-1
TGTGCCAGCAGCTTAGATCCCCCAGGCTACGAGCAGTACTTC CASSLDPPGYEQYF - TRBV11-2 - TRBJ2-7
TGTGCCAGTAGTATAGTCCCCTCCCGGGGAGGAAACACCATATATTTT CASSIVPSRGGNTIYF - TRBV19 - TRBJ1-3
TGTGCCAGCACCGCTAGCCGGCACAGCCACCTTATGAACACTGAAGCTTTCTTT CASTASRHSHLMNTEAFF - TRBV2 - TRBJ1-1
TGTGCCAGCAGTTACGGGGACAGGCCTTCACCCCTCCACTTT CASSYGDRPSPLHF - TRBV6-5 TRBD1 TRBJ1-6
TGTGCCAGCAGTCAATACCCAGGACAGGGCAGAACTGAAGCTTTCTTT CASSQYPGQGRTEAFF - TRBV28 TRBD1 TRBJ1-1
TGTGCCAGCAGCCAAGATAAGGGGTACCAAGAGACCCAGTACTTC CASSQDKGYQETQYF once TRBV4-2 - TRBJ2-5
TGTGCCAGCAGCTTAGCCGGGACAGGGGGCTACGAGCAGTACTTC CASSLAGTGGYEQYF once TRBV11-2 TRBD1 TRBJ2-7
TGTGCCAGCAGCTTTGAGTCCCAGGGTGGCCAGCCCCAGCATTTT CASSFESQGGQPQHF few TRBV7-9 - TRBJ1-5
TGTGCCAGCAGTGAGGGCAGGGATGAACTGTTTTTT CASSEGRDELFF - TRBV6-1 - TRBJ1-4
TGCGCCAGCAGCACCGGGACAGATACAGATACGCAGTATTTT CASSTGTDTDTQYF - TRBV5-1 TRBD1 TRBJ2-3
TGCGCCAGCAGCCAAGGGGGCGGGAGTTCCTACGAGCAGTACTTC CASSQGGGSSYEQYF - TRBV4-1 TRBD2 TRBJ2-7
TGTGCCAGCAGTTGGGGGAGGGTTGACACCGGGGAGCTGTTTTTT CASSWGRVDTGELFF few TRBV6-6 TRBD2 TRBJ2-2
TGTGCTAGTGGTCAGACAGGTCTCTCCTACAATGAGCAGTTCTTC CASGQTGLSYNEQFF - TRBV12-5 - TRBJ2-1
TGTGCCAGCAGCCAAGATTGGGGACAGACCTACGAGCAGTACTTC CASSQDWGQTYEQYF - TRBV4-2 TRBD1 TRBJ2-7
TGCAGCGTAGAACAGGAGTACTCCTACAATGAGCAGTTCTTC CSVEQEYSYNEQFF - TRBV29-1 - TRBJ2-1
TGTGCCAGCAGTTACGGGCAGAATAGCAATCAGCCCCAGCATTTT CASSYGQNSNQPQHF - TRBV6-5 - TRBJ1-5
TGTGCCAGCAGCTTTTCCGGACAGGGCGGCACTGAAGCTTTCTTT CASSFSGQGGTEAFF - TRBV11-2 TRBD1 TRBJ1-1
TGTGCCAGCAGCTCAAACTCCTACGAGCAGTACTTC CASSSNSYEQYF - TRBV5-5 - TRBJ2-7
TGTGCCAGCAGCCACGGACAGTACACAGATACGCAGTATTTT CASSHGQYTDTQYF - TRBV7-9 - TRBJ2-3
TGCGCCAGCAGCTTACAGGGGTTAGACACCATATATTTT CASSLQGLDTIYF - TRBV4-1 TRBD1 TRBJ1-3
TGCGCCAGCAGCCAAAGACAGGGGGCTGTCGAGCAGTACTTC CASSQRQGAVEQYF - TRBV4-1 TRBD1 TRBJ2-7
TGTGCCAGCAGCTTCGAGGGGGGATCCGGGGAGCTGTTTTTT CASSFEGGSGELFF - TRBV11-3 - TRBJ2-2
TGTGCCAGCAGCTTAGAGTACGGAGGGAGGCCCTACGAGCAGTACTTC CASSLEYGGRPYEQYF - TRBV11-2 - TRBJ2-7
TGTGCTACCCTAGGCCCTGACAGGGGAAATGAGCAGTTCTTC CATLGPDRGNEQFF - TRBV6-6 TRBD1 TRBJ2-1
TGTGCCAGCAGTGAAGTGGAAAACACTGAAGCTTTCTTT CASSEVENTEAFF - TRBV6-1 - TRBJ1-1
TGTGCCAGCAGCATCGGACTAGCGGGAGTTGAGACCCAGTACTTC CASSIGLAGVETQYF - TRBV7-3 TRBD2 TRBJ2-5
TGTGCCAGCAGCTCGATCGGGACGCAGGGCTTC CASSSIGTQGF - TRBV28 - TRBJ2-7
TGTGCCAGCAGCTCGGGACTAGCGGGACTCAATGAGCAGTTCTTC CASSSGLAGLNEQFF - TRBV7-9 TRBD2 TRBJ2-1
TGTGCCAGTAGTGCTACAGGTTGGACTGAAGCTTTCTTT CASSATGWTEAFF - TRBV19 - TRBJ1-1